This T cell receptor beta chain came from a study of shared clonotypes between healthy human individuals. Overall study findings and caveats: The authors sampled blood alone, and tissue repertoires likely differ. In general, naive subsets displayed greater estimated richness than memory subsets did.

There were no recent acute infections or vaccinations among the donors, who were healthy HIV-negative adults. About this clone itself: Its cognate antigen is unknown.

For each subset, genomic DNA was distributed in equal portions over several immunoSEQ plates. Clones were read by immunoSEQ multiplex PCR, and TCRdb kept only the in-frame ones, dropping some. The sample carries 2 million to 2.5 million clones, 90% to 96% recorded once. Sequencing was carried out using naive CD4+ T cells sorted from blood. As to subset: CD45RA+ positively selected. The sequence was obtained from a young man in good health.

The CDR3 DNA reads as TGTGCCAGTAGTCGGGCTCTTGATAGCAATCAGCCCCAGCATTTT. It encodes CASSRALDSNQPQHF. V is TRBV19 and J is TRBJ1-5, with D hard to call. With 5 bases removed from V and 0 bases from J, the gap between germline ends came to 11 bases. Germline CDR1 is LNHDA and CDR2 is SQIVND (reference sequence). The CDR3 loop spans 15 amino acids.